The rows below give T cell receptor beta chains drawn from one sample of a study of cytomegalovirus exposure and HLA in healthy donors. Clones were sequenced by immunoSEQ multiplex PCR, and TCRdb holds only the in-frame ones, with some missing. The data hold approximately 150,000 clones, with just over 75% observed a single time. The sample taken for sequencing was PBMCs. The receptors were sampled from a woman aged 40 to 50 in good health and CMV-seronegative. Each CDR3 is given without its conserved first and last residue.

CDR3 protein: ASRQRGSSYEQY
V gene: TRBV27
J gene: TRBJ2-7

CDR3 protein: ASSLDGRSGNTIY
V gene: TRBV11-3
J gene: TRBJ1-3

CDR3 protein: ASSPRTGAYEQY
V gene: TRBV6-5
J gene: TRBJ2-7

CDR3 protein: SVYGQGAQEAF
V gene: TRBV29-1
J gene: TRBJ1-1

CDR3 protein: ASSPTGLAGNEQF
V gene: TRBV28
J gene: TRBJ2-1

CDR3 protein: ASSLTGDRVETQY
V gene: TRBV7-3
J gene: TRBJ2-5

CDR3 protein: ASSQDSGDGYT
V gene: TRBV11-3
J gene: TRBJ1-2

CDR3 protein: ASSPRADPSYTGELF
V gene: TRBV27
J gene: TRBJ2-2

CDR3 protein: AWRVQGVNYGYT
V gene: TRBV30
J gene: TRBJ1-2

CDR3 protein: ASSSGQGTLTDTQY
V gene: TRBV5-1
J gene: TRBJ2-3

CDR3 protein: ASSRDRGETQY
V gene: TRBV6-1
J gene: TRBJ2-5

CDR3 protein: ASSEHKGTGANVLT
V gene: TRBV25-1
J gene: TRBJ2-6

CDR3 protein: ASSPAGTRAPDTQY
V gene: TRBV11-3
J gene: TRBJ2-3

CDR3 protein: ASSVRLEVGNEQF
V gene: TRBV6-1
J gene: TRBJ2-1

CDR3 protein: ASSFLQGNYGYT
V gene: TRBV27
J gene: TRBJ1-2

CDR3 protein: AWSGQTGEPLH
V gene: TRBV30
J gene: TRBJ1-6

CDR3 protein: ASSSGGGGYT
V gene: TRBV27
J gene: TRBJ1-2

CDR3 protein: ASRGLAETQY
V gene: TRBV6-6
J gene: TRBJ2-5

CDR3 protein: ASSLDRGYEQF
V gene: TRBV7-8
J gene: TRBJ2-1

CDR3 protein: ASSILTPRGNNEQF
V gene: TRBV19
J gene: TRBJ2-1

CDR3 protein: AWNPRGGNQPQH
V gene: TRBV30
J gene: TRBJ1-5

CDR3 protein: SVADRDNGYT
V gene: TRBV29-1
J gene: TRBJ1-2

CDR3 protein: ASSKLVLDYEQY
V gene: TRBV7-8
J gene: TRBJ2-7

CDR3 protein: ASTDRGGQPQH
V gene: TRBV19
J gene: TRBJ1-5

CDR3 protein: ASSLDTGSSYEQY
V gene: TRBV5-4
J gene: TRBJ2-7

CDR3 protein: ASSPGLASDTQY
V gene: TRBV7-3
J gene: TRBJ2-3